Following are 22 T cell receptor beta chains from one sample sequenced in a study of shared clonotypes between healthy human individuals. Using immunoSEQ multiplex PCR, the repertoire was profiled, and TCRdb retains in-frame clones only, with some absent. This table holds fewer than 350,000 clones, around nine tenths found once. The sequencing input was memory CD8+ T cells sorted from blood. The subset was: CD45RO+ cells pooled with CCR7-negative TemRA cells. Receptors were obtained from a man aged 18 to 35 in good health.

V and J are TRBV5-1 and TRBJ2-7, with D hard to call. This CDR3 region has 15 residues. The germline V gene encodes CDR1 SGHRS and CDR2 YFSETQ. Deletions cut 1 base from V and 2 bases from J, with 13 bases between. The CDR3: CASSLLTQETYEQYF. CDR3 in DNA: TGCGCCAGCAGCTTGCTCACCCAGGAGACCTACGAGCAGTACTTC.

The genes are TRBV2 and TRBJ2-1, with 10 bases fitting TRBD2. J gave up 2 bases and V 6 bases, and 10 bases lay outside the gene matches. Germline V gives CDR1 SNHLY, CDR2 FYNNEI. CDR3 size: 17 residues. In DNA form, the CDR3 reads TGTGCCAGCAGCACTATCTCAGCGGGGGGGCCCTACAATGAGCAGTTCTTC. Protein sequence: CASSTISAGGPYNEQFF.

V gene TRBV7-9 combines with J gene TRBJ2-5; 7 bases are shared with TRBD2. The CDR3 spans 16 residues. The V gene end was trimmed by 2 bases and the J gene end by 4 bases; junction bases not matched to a gene: 10. CDR1 SEHNR and CDR2 FQNEAQ come from the germline V gene (reference sequence). The DNA for the CDR3 is TGTGCCAGCAGCTTAAGTACGGCGGGAGTCCGAGAGACCCAGTACTTC. Translated: CASSLSTAGVRETQYF.

This rearrangement joins TRBV5-7 to TRBJ1-6; no clear D gene. TRBV5-7 is an open reading frame whose function is uncertain. This CDR3 has 16 amino acids. The V end lost 5 bases, the J end lost 11 bases, and 23 bases lay between the germline ends. Here the CDR3 reads CASRPHLIPRSPPLHF. The CDR3 region has the DNA TGTGCCAGCAGACCCCATCTTATCCCCAGGTCGCCACCCCTCCACTTT.

The J gene is TRBJ2-7, the V gene TRBV6-1; D may correspond to TRBD1 or TRBD2 (5 bases each). Germline CDR1 and CDR2: MNHNS and SASEGT. The CDR3 runs to 13 residues. Trimming removed 6 bases at V and 2 bases at J, with 11 bases between. The CDR3 reads CASRDGATYEQYF. The CDR3 DNA sequence: TGTGCCAGCAGAGACGGGGCCACCTACGAGCAGTACTTC.

The chain joins TRBV9 to TRBJ1-4; maybe TRBD1 (5 bases). The CDR3 is 15 residues long. Trimming pared 4 bases from V and 4 bases from J, leaving 14 bases between. Germline V lookup: CDR1 SGDLS, CDR2 YYNGEE. The CDR3 spells CASSPWDGFNEKLFF. The CDR3 DNA reads TGTGCCAGCAGCCCTTGGGACGGCTTTAATGAAAAACTGTTTTTT.

The chain employs TRBV6-6 and TRBJ2-7; 10 bases fit TRBD1. Looked up from germline, CDR1 is MNHNY and CDR2 is SVGAGI (reference sequence). V trimming: 2 bases; J trimming: 5 bases; junction bases outside the gene matches: 6. The CDR3 runs to 15 residues. CDR3 nucleotide sequence: TGTGCCAGCAGTTACGGACAGGGGGGGAGTAACGAGCAGTACTTC. Translated, it gives CASSYGQGGSNEQYF.

V and J are TRBV6-6 and TRBJ2-3; 8 bases fit TRBD2. CDR3 length: 16 amino acids. Looked up from germline, CDR1 is MNHNY and CDR2 is SVGAGI (reference sequence). Trimming took 6 bases from V and 5 from J; bases not matched to a gene: 13. CDR3 bases: TGTGCCAGCAGCTCCCACCGGGGGGGCATGGGAGATACGCAGTATTTT. Its translation is CASSSHRGGMGDTQYF.

This clone was seen repeatedly, ten times or more. The chain employs TRBV4-1 and TRBJ2-3; TRBD2 agrees at 7 bases. J lost 4 bases, V lost 1 base, and 2 bases had no gene match. The germline gives CDR1 MGHRA, CDR2 YSYEKL. The CDR3 is made up of 14 amino acids. The CDR3 DNA follows: TGCGCCAGCAGCCAAGTGGCGGGAGCAGATACGCAGTATTTT. It codes for CASSQVAGADTQYF.

V gene TRBV6-5 combines with J gene TRBJ2-7; D possibly corresponds to TRBD1 (5 bases). The CDR3 covers 13 residues. The V and J ends lost 3 bases and 7 bases respectively, with 13 bases between them. Per germline, CDR1 MNHEY and CDR2 SVGAGI. The CDR3 sequence is CASSYSGAVEQYF. The DNA of the CDR3 is TGTGCCAGCAGTTATTCTGGGGCGGTGGAGCAGTACTTC.

The chain couples TRBV27 to TRBJ2-7; D possibly matches TRBD1 or TRBD2 (6 bases each). This CDR3 has 13 amino acids. Per germline, CDR1 MNHEY and CDR2 SMNVEV (reference sequence). V gave up 4 bases and J gave up 7 bases, with 14 bases separating them. The CDR3 bases are TGTGCCAGCAGTTCCTCGGGGGCAAGGGAGCAGTACTTC. Translated, it gives CASSSSGAREQYF.

The rearrangement joins TRBV10-3 to TRBJ2-2; D uncertain. The CDR3 consists of 12 residues. Germline V gene lookup returns CDR1 ENHRY and CDR2 SYGVKD. V was trimmed by 11 bases and J by 3 bases, leaving 10 bases between them. The CDR3 is CAACPDTGELFF. The CDR3 region has the DNA TGTGCCGCGTGCCCGGACACCGGGGAGCTGTTTTTT.

This chain links TRBV6-1 with TRBJ2-7; tentatively, D is TRBD2 (5 bases). Germline loops: CDR1 MNHNS, CDR2 SASEGT. Trimming took 7 bases from V and 5 from J, leaving 12 bases between them. The CDR3 totals 12 residues. In DNA form, the CDR3 reads TGTGCCAGCAAGGGTCCCGGGGACGAGCAGTACTTC. Protein: CASKGPGDEQYF.

The V call is TRBV5-6, the J call TRBJ1-1; the D gene is possibly TRBD1 (5 bases). Germline CDR1 and CDR2: SGHDT and YYEEEE. V lost 5 bases and J lost 0, with 11 bases in between. This CDR3 comprises 14 residues. CDR3 DNA sequence: TGTGCCAGCAGTTGGGGACCGATGAACACTGAAGCTTTCTTT. Translating gives CASSWGPMNTEAFF.

The chain couples TRBV7-9 to TRBJ2-6; D gene uncertain. CDR3 size: 13 residues. V lost 6 bases and J 1 base, leaving 4 bases between the germline ends. Per germline, CDR1 SEHNR and CDR2 FQNEAQ (reference sequence). The CDR3 protein is CASRVSGANVLTF. CDR3 bases: TGTGCCAGCAGGGTTTCTGGGGCCAACGTCCTGACTTTC.

V usage is TRBV6-1 and J usage is TRBJ1-2, with TRBD1 matching over 7 bases. The CDR3 runs to 15 residues. Germline V gene data show CDR1 as MNHNS and CDR2 as SASEGT. J gave up 3 bases and V 5 bases, and 9 bases lay outside the gene matches. The CDR3 is CASSRTGVLDYGYTF. The CDR3 nucleotides are TGTGCCAGCAGTCGCACAGGGGTACTTGACTATGGCTACACCTTC.

The chain combines TRBV10-3 with TRBJ1-1, with 7 bases lining up with TRBD1. Trimming cost V 6 bases and J 0 bases; bases outside gene matches: 16. The CDR3 is 18 residues long. In germline, CDR1 is ENHRY, CDR2 SYGVKD. The CDR3, as DNA: TGTGCCATCAGCCCCTTACAGGGGTTCCCGCGGATGAACACTGAAGCTTTCTTT. Residues: CAISPLQGFPRMNTEAFF.

The chain carries TRBV7-9 and TRBJ1-2, with D tentatively TRBD1 (6 bases). The V gene's germline CDR1 is SEHNR and CDR2 FQNEAQ (reference sequence). The CDR3 sequence is 12 residues long. The V gene lost 5 bases and the J gene lost 10 bases, with 14 bases spanning the gap. CDR3 coding DNA: TGTGCCAGCAGCGAAGGGTCAGGGGTCTACACCTTC. This codes for CASSEGSGVYTF.

J is TRBJ1-6 and V is TRBV10-3, with 8 bases lining up with TRBD1. Per the germline V gene, CDR1 is ENHRY and CDR2 is SYGVKD. This CDR3 is built from 16 residues. Trimming cost V 1 base and J 6 bases; bases outside gene matches: 5. The CDR3 loop reads CAISELDRDGNSPLHF. CDR3 nucleotides: TGTGCCATCAGTGAGTTGGACAGGGATGGTAATTCACCCCTCCACTTT.

V is TRBV27 and J is TRBJ1-6, with 11 bases lining up with TRBD1. The germline CDR1 and CDR2 sequences are MNHEY and SMNVEV (reference sequence). The CDR3 runs 22 residues. J lost 4 bases, V lost 7 bases, and 24 bases had no gene match. For the CDR3, the DNA is TGTGCCAGCATGCTAGCGGGACAGGGGGTTCAGCGTCCAAGAAATTATAATTCACCCCTCCACTTT. Protein sequence: CASMLAGQGVQRPRNYNSPLHF.

The chain recombines TRBV29-1 with TRBJ2-7; D may match TRBD1 or TRBD2 (5 bases each). This CDR3 is built from 15 residues. V lost 8 bases to trimming and J lost 2 bases, with 22 bases between them. Per the germline V gene, CDR1 is SQVTM and CDR2 is ANQGSEA. CDR3 amino acids: CSPRGVGESPYEQYF. CDR3 DNA sequence: TGCAGCCCTAGGGGCGTCGGGGAGAGCCCCTACGAGCAGTACTTC.

The chain joins TRBV12-5 to TRBJ2-3; no reliable D call. This CDR3 has 14 amino acids. Trimming shortened V by 3 bases and J by 2 bases, and 9 bases separated the two germline ends. CDR1 and CDR2 from the germline V gene are LGHNT and FRNRAP. The CDR3: CASGLSVNTDTQYF. CDR3 nucleotides: TGTGCTAGTGGTTTAAGCGTGAACACAGATACGCAGTATTTT. Based on the CDR3 plus reference TRBV12-5 and TRBJ2-3, the full variable domain is DARVTQTPRHKVTEMGQEVTMRCQPILGHNTVFWYRQTMMQGLELLAYFRNRAPLDDSGMPKDRFSAEMPDATLATLKIQPSEPRDSAVYFCASGLSVNTDTQYFGPGTRLTVL.